Listed below are T cell receptor beta chains from one sample, sequenced in a study of shared clonotypes between healthy human individuals. Assay used: immunoSEQ multiplex PCR; TCRdb lists only in-frame clones, some missing. This table has more than 1.2 million clones, less than 99% appearing once. Sequenced sample: naive CD4+ T cells sorted from blood. All receptors derive from a young man in good health. The CDR3 runs from the conserved cysteine through the conserved F or W. A D gene is named only where the DNA matches it firmly. A row's size may be missing; if present it is once, few, many or a size class.

V gene	J gene	D gene	clone size	CDR3 DNA	CDR3 protein
TRBV30	TRBJ1-5	TRBD1	NA	TGTGCCTGGTCTAAAGACAGGGGGAATCAGCCCCAGCATTTT	CAWSKDRGNQPQHF
TRBV7-8	TRBJ1-2	NA	NA	TGTGCCAGCAGCTTAGGGCAGATTAACTATGGCTACACCTTC	CASSLGQINYGYTF
TRBV5-5	TRBJ1-4	TRBD1	NA	TGTGCCAGCAGCTTGGGACAGGGGGGGAGAACTAATGAAAAACTGTTTTTT	CASSLGQGGRTNEKLFF
TRBV9	TRBJ1-1	NA	NA	TGTGCCAGCAGCGTAGAGGGGGGCACTGAAGCTTTCTTT	CASSVEGGTEAFF
TRBV7-2	TRBJ2-7	NA	NA	TGTGCCAGCAGCTTGGGACCCGGGGCCTACGAGCAGTACTTC	CASSLGPGAYEQYF
TRBV6-5	TRBJ1-1	TRBD1	NA	TGTGCCAGCAGTTACAGGGGGCGGAACACTGAAGCTTTCTTT	CASSYRGRNTEAFF
TRBV7-9	TRBJ1-4	NA	NA	TGTGCCAGCAGCTTAGCGGGAAGTAATGAAAAACTGTTTTTT	CASSLAGSNEKLFF
TRBV28	TRBJ1-5	TRBD1	NA	TGTGCCAGCAGTTTCCACAGGGGGAATAGCAATCAGCCCCAGCATTTT	CASSFHRGNSNQPQHF
TRBV6-6	TRBJ2-7	NA	NA	TGTGCCAGCAGAAGGACGGTTACTTCCTCCTACGAGCAGTACTTC	CASRRTVTSSYEQYF
TRBV28	TRBJ1-2	NA	NA	TGTGCCAGCAGTTTTGGGGGTAACTATGGCTACACCTTC	CASSFGGNYGYTF
TRBV18	TRBJ1-2	NA	NA	TGTGCCAGCTCACCAGCCGCTCAAGCTAACTATGGCTACACCTTC	CASSPAAQANYGYTF
TRBV9	TRBJ2-1	NA	NA	TGTGCCAGCAGCGTAGGACGGGGGGCTTTTTTCTACAATGAGCAGTTCTTC	CASSVGRGAFFYNEQFF
TRBV7-2	TRBJ2-3	NA	NA	TGTGCCAGCAGCTTACGGGTAGGAGGCACAGATACGCAGTATTTT	CASSLRVGGTDTQYF
TRBV19	TRBJ1-1	NA	NA	TGTGCCAGTTCTCCCGTCCCGGGCGGGCACATAAACACTGAAGCTTTCTTT	CASSPVPGGHINTEAFF
TRBV2	TRBJ2-1	NA	NA	TGTGCCAGCAGTGGACTCCCGGGGGATGAGCAGTTCTTC	CASSGLPGDEQFF
TRBV4-1	TRBJ2-7	TRBD2	NA	TGCGCCAGCAGCCAGGGCGGGGGGGCCGCCTCCTACGAGCAGTACTTC	CASSQGGGAASYEQYF
TRBV28	TRBJ2-7	NA	NA	TGTGCCAGCAGGCATCTCTACGAGCAGTACTTC	CASRHLYEQYF
TRBV10-3	TRBJ2-5	NA	NA	TGTGCCATCAGTGAGTCGATTGGGACAGAGACCCAGTACTTC	CAISESIGTETQYF
TRBV9	TRBJ2-7	NA	NA	TGTGCCAGCAGCGTAGGCCCCCAGGGGACGTCCTACGAGCAGTACTTC	CASSVGPQGTSYEQYF
TRBV28	TRBJ2-1	NA	NA	TGTGCCAGCAGTCCCGCCTCTCTGAGAGGGTTCTTC	CASSPASLRGFF
TRBV7-3	TRBJ2-2	NA	NA	TGTGCCAGCAGCTTAAAAGGGAGAGGCACCGGGGAGCTGTTTTTT	CASSLKGRGTGELFF
TRBV10-3	TRBJ1-4	NA	NA	TGTGCCATCAGTCCCGGACAAGTTAATGAAAAACTGTTTTTT	CAISPGQVNEKLFF
TRBV6-5	TRBJ1-2	NA	NA	TGTGCCAGCAGTTACTCGTCGAGCAGGAACTATGGCTACACCTTC	CASSYSSSRNYGYTF
TRBV5-1	TRBJ2-1	NA	NA	TGCGCCAGCAGCTTTACGACTAGTTTCTACAATGAGCAGTTCTTC	CASSFTTSFYNEQFF
TRBV9	TRBJ1-5	TRBD1	NA	TGTGCCAGCAGCCCCAGCAACAAGTTTAAGGAGGGGGCGAGGGATGGCAATCAGCCCCAGCATTTT	CASSPSNKFKEGARDGNQPQHF
TRBV5-8	TRBJ2-3	TRBD1	NA	TGTGCCAGCAGCTTGGGGACAGGGGTAGATACGCAGTATTTT	CASSLGTGVDTQYF
TRBV7-9	TRBJ2-1	TRBD2	NA	TGTGCCAGCAGCCGTTTCGGTAGCGGGAGTATGTACAATGAGCAGTTCTTC	CASSRFGSGSMYNEQFF
TRBV9	TRBJ1-3	NA	NA	TGTGCCAGCAGCGTAGTCGGAAACACCATATATTTT	CASSVVGNTIYF
TRBV4-3	TRBJ2-7	NA	NA	TGCGCCAGCACCTTCCCCCGAGCGGCGGAGCGGTACTTC	CASTFPRAAERYF
TRBV5-8	TRBJ2-3	NA	NA	TGTGCCAGCAGCTCAAGGGTTCCCCGGACAGATACGCAGTATTTT	CASSSRVPRTDTQYF
TRBV20-1	TRBJ1-4	NA	NA	TGCAGTGCCCCTCTAAATGAAAAACTGTTTTTT	CSAPLNEKLFF
TRBV13	TRBJ1-1	TRBD1	NA	TGTGCCAGCAGCTTGGACAGGGACACTGAAGCTTTCTTT	CASSLDRDTEAFF
TRBV7-2	TRBJ2-7	NA	NA	TGTGCCAGCTGTTGGGATTTGGGACCCTACGAGCAGTACTTC	CASCWDLGPYEQYF
TRBV18	TRBJ2-2	NA	NA	TGTGCCAGCTCACCACGAGCCGGGGAGCTGTTTTTT	CASSPRAGELFF
TRBV27	TRBJ2-7	TRBD1	NA	TGTGCCAGCAGTTCCACAGGGGGCGGCGAGCAGTACTTC	CASSSTGGGEQYF
TRBV5-4	TRBJ2-7	NA	NA	TGTGCCAGCAGCTTGGGAGGGAGAGGCGCTTACGAGCAGTACTTC	CASSLGGRGAYEQYF
TRBV28	TRBJ1-2	NA	NA	TGTGCCAGCAGTTCCTTTGGCAGGGAGACGATTGGCTACACCTTC	CASSSFGRETIGYTF
TRBV28	TRBJ2-1	TRBD1	NA	TGTGCCAGCAGTAACGGGACAGGGGTCGGGAGGGCCGCGGATGAGCAGTTCTTC	CASSNGTGVGRAADEQFF
TRBV6-6	TRBJ1-2	TRBD1	NA	TGTGCCAGCAGTTACTCGCCGGACAGGGCTAACTATGGCTACACCTTC	CASSYSPDRANYGYTF
TRBV5-1	TRBJ2-1	NA	NA	TGCGCCAGCACCCTTTGGGGACAAAACTACAATGAGCAGTTCTTC	CASTLWGQNYNEQFF
TRBV30	TRBJ2-3	TRBD2	NA	TGTGCCTGGAGTGGGGCGGGAGGCACAGATACGCAGTATTTT	CAWSGAGGTDTQYF
TRBV9	TRBJ2-2	TRBD2	NA	TGTGCCAGCAGCGTAGCGGGACTAGCGAACACCGGGGAGCTGTTTTTT	CASSVAGLANTGELFF
TRBV11-2	TRBJ2-1	NA	NA	TGTGCCAGCAGCTTAGGGACTTCAGTCAACAATGAGCAGTTCTTC	CASSLGTSVNNEQFF
TRBV25-1	TRBJ1-2	NA	NA	TGTGCCAGCAGTGAAGATGGGGTTTCCGGGACTAACTATGGCTACACCTTC	CASSEDGVSGTNYGYTF
TRBV29-1	TRBJ1-1	TRBD1	NA	TGCAGCGTTGATGGGGGGACAGAATCTGAAGCTTTCTTT	CSVDGGTESEAFF
TRBV29-1	TRBJ2-5	TRBD2	NA	TGCAGCGTTGTATCCAGCGGGGAAGAGACCCAGTACTTC	CSVVSSGEETQYF
TRBV5-1	TRBJ1-5	NA	NA	TGCGCCAGCAGCTTGGGTTCGCATGGCAATCAGCCCCAGCATTTT	CASSLGSHGNQPQHF
TRBV27	TRBJ1-2	NA	once	TGTGCCAGCAGTTTCCTGGGGGAGGCGGGCTACACCTTC	CASSFLGEAGYTF
TRBV6-5	TRBJ1-5	TRBD1	once	TGTGCCAGCGGCCCGGGACAGGGATATCAGCCCCAGCATTTT	CASGPGQGYQPQHF
TRBV29-1	TRBJ1-4	NA	NA	TGCAGCGTTGTCGAAGGTATCGGTGAAAAACTGTTTTTT	CSVVEGIGEKLFF
TRBV10-3	TRBJ2-3	NA	NA	TGTGCCACCGTAGTGGGGGCAGCCGCTAGCACAGATACGCAGTATTTT	CATVVGAAASTDTQYF
TRBV18	TRBJ2-7	NA	NA	TGTGCCAGCTCACCTCTCGAGACCGAGACGTTGTACTTC	CASSPLETETLYF
TRBV5-1	TRBJ1-1	TRBD1	NA	TGCGCCAGCAGCTCCCCGACAGGGTGGAGCACTGAAGCTTTCTTT	CASSSPTGWSTEAFF
TRBV18	TRBJ2-5	NA	few	TGTGCCAGCTTTCGGTCCTCCGGGGAGACCCAGTACTTC	CASFRSSGETQYF
TRBV29-1	TRBJ2-5	TRBD1	NA	TGCAGCGTTGTTTTGACAGGGCAAGAGACCCAGTACTTC	CSVVLTGQETQYF
TRBV28	TRBJ2-7	TRBD1	NA	TGTGCCAGCAGTTTGCAGGGGGCGAAGCAGTACTTC	CASSLQGAKQYF
TRBV7-3	TRBJ2-1	TRBD1	NA	TGTGCCAGCAGCCCGACAGGGGTCACCTACAATGAGCAGTTCTTC	CASSPTGVTYNEQFF